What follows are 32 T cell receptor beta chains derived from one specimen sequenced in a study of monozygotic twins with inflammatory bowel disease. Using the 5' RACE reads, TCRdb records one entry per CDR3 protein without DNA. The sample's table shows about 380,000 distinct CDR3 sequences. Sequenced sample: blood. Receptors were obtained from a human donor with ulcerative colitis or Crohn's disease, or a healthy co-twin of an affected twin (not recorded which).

CDR3 sequence: CASSFAGSGGNEQFF. The chain links TRBV13 to TRBJ2-1; TCRdb's assignment of TRBD1 cannot be checked, as there is no DNA. The V gene's germline CDR1 is PRHDT and CDR2 FYEKMQ (reference sequence). The CDR3 runs to 15 residues.

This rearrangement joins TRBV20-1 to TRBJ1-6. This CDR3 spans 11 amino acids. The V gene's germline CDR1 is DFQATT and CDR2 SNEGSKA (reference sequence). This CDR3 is CSARDRAPLHF.

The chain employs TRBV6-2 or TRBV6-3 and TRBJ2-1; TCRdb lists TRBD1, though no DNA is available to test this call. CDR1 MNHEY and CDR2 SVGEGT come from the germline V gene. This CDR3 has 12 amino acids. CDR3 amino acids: CASSYLGREQFF.

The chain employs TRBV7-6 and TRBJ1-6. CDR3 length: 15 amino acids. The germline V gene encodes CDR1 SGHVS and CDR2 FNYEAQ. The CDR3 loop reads CASSSDSKLGSPLHF.

The CDR3 region is CASVNTDTQYF. The V gene is TRBV12-3 or TRBV12-4, the J gene TRBJ2-3. This CDR3 is built from 11 residues.

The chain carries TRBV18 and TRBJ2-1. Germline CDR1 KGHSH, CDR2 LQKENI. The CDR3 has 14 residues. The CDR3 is CASSPRNGYGEQFF.

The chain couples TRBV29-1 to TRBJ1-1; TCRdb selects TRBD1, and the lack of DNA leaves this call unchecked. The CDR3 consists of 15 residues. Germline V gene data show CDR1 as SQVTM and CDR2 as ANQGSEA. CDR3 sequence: CSVAYTGTGGTEAFF.

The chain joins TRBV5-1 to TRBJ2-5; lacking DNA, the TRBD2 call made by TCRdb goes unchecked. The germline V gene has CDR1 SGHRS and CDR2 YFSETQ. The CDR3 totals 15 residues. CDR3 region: CASMGGSITQETQYF.

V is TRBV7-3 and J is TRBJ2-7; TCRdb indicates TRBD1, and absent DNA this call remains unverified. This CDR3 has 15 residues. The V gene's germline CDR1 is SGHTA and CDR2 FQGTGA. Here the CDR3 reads CASSLRTGAGYEQYF.

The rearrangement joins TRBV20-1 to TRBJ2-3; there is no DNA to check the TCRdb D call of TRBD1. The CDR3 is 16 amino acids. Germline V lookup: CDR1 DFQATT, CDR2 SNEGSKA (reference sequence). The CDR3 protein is CSAPPGGQGDTDTQYF.

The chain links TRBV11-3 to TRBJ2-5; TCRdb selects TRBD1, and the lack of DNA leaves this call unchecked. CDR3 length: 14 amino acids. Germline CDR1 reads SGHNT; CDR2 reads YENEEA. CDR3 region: CASSSWTDQETQYF.

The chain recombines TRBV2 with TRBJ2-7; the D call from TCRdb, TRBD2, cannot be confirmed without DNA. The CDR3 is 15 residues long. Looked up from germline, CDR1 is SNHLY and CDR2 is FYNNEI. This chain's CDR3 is CASTEGSGGVYEQYF.

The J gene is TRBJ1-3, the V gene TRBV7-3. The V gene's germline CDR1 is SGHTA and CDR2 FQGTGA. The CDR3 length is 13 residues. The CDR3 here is CASSSMGGNTIYF.

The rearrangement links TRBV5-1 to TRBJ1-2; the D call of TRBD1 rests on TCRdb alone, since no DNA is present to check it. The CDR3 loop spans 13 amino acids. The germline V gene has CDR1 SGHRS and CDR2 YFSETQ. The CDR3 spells CASSYDRSYGYTF.

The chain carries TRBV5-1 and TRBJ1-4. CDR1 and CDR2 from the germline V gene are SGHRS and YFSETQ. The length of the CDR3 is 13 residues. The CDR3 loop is CASSLSLFEKLFF.

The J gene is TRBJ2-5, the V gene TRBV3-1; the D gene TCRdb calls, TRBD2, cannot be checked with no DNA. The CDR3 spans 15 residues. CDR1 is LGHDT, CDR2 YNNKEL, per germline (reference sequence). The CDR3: CASSHTPSEGETQYF.

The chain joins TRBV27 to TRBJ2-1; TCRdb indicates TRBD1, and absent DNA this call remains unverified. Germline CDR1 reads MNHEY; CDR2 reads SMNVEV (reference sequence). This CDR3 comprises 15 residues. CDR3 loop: CASSPRQGAYNEQFF.

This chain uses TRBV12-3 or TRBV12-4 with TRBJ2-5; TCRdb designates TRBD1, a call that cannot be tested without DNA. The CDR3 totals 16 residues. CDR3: CASRNRKLGAGETQYF.

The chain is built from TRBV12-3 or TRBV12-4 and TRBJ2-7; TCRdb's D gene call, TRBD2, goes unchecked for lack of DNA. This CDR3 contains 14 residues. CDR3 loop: CASSLFEGAYEQYF.

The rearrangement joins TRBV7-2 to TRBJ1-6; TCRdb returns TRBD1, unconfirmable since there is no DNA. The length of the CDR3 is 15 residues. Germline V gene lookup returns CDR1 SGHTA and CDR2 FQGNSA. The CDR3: CASSLNRITNSPLHF.

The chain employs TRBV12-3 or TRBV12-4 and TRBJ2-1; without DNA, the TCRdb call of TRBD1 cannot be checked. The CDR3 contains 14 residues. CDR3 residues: CASTMTVTYNEQFF.

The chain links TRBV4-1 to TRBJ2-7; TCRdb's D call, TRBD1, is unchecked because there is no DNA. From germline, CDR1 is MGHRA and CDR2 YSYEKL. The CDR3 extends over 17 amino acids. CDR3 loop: CASSQDRGTGGIYEQYF.

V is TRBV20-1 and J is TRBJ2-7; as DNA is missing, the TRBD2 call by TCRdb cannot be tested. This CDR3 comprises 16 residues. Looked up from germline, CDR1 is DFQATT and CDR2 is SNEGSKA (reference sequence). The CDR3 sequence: CSARDLAGVQTYEQYF.

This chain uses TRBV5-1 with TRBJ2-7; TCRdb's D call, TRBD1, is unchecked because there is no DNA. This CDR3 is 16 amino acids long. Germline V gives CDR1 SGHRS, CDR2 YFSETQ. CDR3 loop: CASSLAEGRELNEQYF. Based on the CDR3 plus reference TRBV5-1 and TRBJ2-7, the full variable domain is KAGVTQTPRYLIKTRGQQVTLSCSPISGHRSVSWYQQTPGQGLQFLFEYFSETQRNKGNFPGRFSGRQFSNSRSEMNVSTLELGDSALYLCASSLAEGRELNEQYFGPGTRLTVT.

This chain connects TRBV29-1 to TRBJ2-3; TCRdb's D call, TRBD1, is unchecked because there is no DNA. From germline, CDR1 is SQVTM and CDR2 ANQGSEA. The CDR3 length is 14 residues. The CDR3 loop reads CSVELGGFVDTQYF.

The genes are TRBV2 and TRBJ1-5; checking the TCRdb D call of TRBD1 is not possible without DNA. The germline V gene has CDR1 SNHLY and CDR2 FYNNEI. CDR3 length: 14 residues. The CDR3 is CASTDRAGQQPQHF.

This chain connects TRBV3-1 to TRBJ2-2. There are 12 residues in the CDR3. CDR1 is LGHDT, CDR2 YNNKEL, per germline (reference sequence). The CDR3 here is CASSQTYGELFF.

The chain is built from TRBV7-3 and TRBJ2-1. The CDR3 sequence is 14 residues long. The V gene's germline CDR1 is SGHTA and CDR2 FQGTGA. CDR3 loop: CASSLDDWSIEQFF.

The CDR3 region is CASSEKQPGLAAYEQYF. The chain combines TRBV5-1 with TRBJ2-7; TCRdb picks TRBD2, but there is no DNA to check that call. Germline V CDR1 and CDR2: SGHRS, YFSETQ. The CDR3 is 17 amino acids.

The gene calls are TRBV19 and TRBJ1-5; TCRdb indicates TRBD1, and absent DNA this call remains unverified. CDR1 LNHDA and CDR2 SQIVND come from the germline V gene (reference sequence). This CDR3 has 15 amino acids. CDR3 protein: CASKADRGVSQPQHF.

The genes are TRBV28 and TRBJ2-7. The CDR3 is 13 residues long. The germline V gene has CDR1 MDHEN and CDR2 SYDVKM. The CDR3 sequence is CASSLGFAYEQYF.

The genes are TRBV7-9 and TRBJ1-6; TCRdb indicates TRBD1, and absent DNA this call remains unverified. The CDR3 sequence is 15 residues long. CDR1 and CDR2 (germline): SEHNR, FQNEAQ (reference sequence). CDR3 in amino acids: CASSPQGQGISPLHF. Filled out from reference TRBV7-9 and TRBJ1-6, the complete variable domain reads DTGVSQNPRHKITKRGQNVTFRCDPISEHNRLYWYRQTLGQGPEFLTYFQNEAQLEKSRLLSDRFSAERPKGSFSTLEIQRTEQGDSAMYLCASSPQGQGISPLHFGNGTRLTVT.